This T cell receptor (beta chain) was identified during a study of blood T cell repertoires in COVID-19. Study-wide background: Samples taken during acute and convalescent COVID-19 were collected in the United States, Italy and Spain. PBMCs, B-cell-depleted T cells, or T cells provided the cDNA or gDNA that made up the material.

CDR3 length equals 15 residues. Trimming pared 4 bases from V and 1 base from J, leaving 13 bases between. CDR1 and CDR2 (germline): SGHDT, YYEEEE. Data came from immunoSEQ multiplex PCR; TCRdb stores just in-frame clones and leaves some out. The table records some 170,000 clones, approximately 88% of them present only once. Sequencing used peripheral blood. This chain joins TRBV5-6 and TRBJ2-3, with TRBD2 as a possible D gene (5 bases). This TCR came from a woman in her fifties or sixties with acute or convalescent COVID-19. The CDR3 bases are TGTGCCAGCAGCCCGAGGGATTACGGCACAGATACGCAGTATTTT. Protein sequence: CASSPRDYGTDTQYF.